There are many counts of the clone carrying this T cell receptor beta chain. Its antigen is as yet unknown. This sample is part of a study of spatial heterogeneity in lung cancer. Study summary: The donors comprised about 65 untreated early-stage non-small cell lung cancer patients. Beta-chain sequences were consistently detected more often than alpha-chain sequences.

Documented time point: blood at routine non-recurrence follow-up after resection. Whole RNA from tumor, nontumor lung or frozen PBMC was sequenced unsorted. TCRdb re-derived calls from the 5' RACE reads in MiXCR, one entry per CDR3 protein. The profile shows around 110,000 distinct CDR3 sequences, 9.5% to 15% of them singletons. General study results and limits: Ubiquitous expanded tumor TCRs were seen in blood more at resection than at follow-up.

The source is a male donor with early-stage non-small cell lung cancer. Sequencing was performed on PBMCs, taken at follow-up.

CDR3 in amino acids: CASSLRLGSNQPQHF. The CDR3 DNA reads as TGTGCCAGCAGTTTACGGCTGGGTTCCAATCAGCCCCAGCATTTT. The rearrangement joins TRBV28 to TRBJ1-5; the D is unclear. Germline CDR1 and CDR2: MDHEN and SYDVKM. The CDR3 is made up of 15 amino acids. Trimming shortened V by 2 bases and J by 3 bases, and 11 bases separated the two germline ends.